This T cell receptor beta chain stems from a study of cytomegalovirus exposure and HLA in healthy donors (dated by TCRdb to 2016 to 2017). As for the study more broadly: A later analysis indicated that the roughly 130 validation repertoires were generated on the platform also employed for the 666 repertoires of the first cohort. The study was designed to test whether signatures of past pathogen exposure could be identified by cataloging public T cell receptors. Besides the first cohort of hundreds of subjects, a separate validation cohort made up of 120 different subjects was used. To predict cytomegalovirus infection status, the study combined high-throughput TCR immunosequencing, statistical association of individual TCRs with disease status, and machine learning. Study-level results and caveats: Most TCR sequences were observed very rarely across donors, whereas some public TCRs were present in many individuals. All 110 or so repertoires were used to score co-occurrence in the validation cohort in a later analysis, because that analysis had no HLA typing for the cohort. Subsequent analysis determined that TCRs grouped into clusters in the first cohort also showed a tendency toward co-occurrence across the roughly 120 validation repertoires, and roughly 94% of cluster scores exceeded 0. In vitro tests confirmed that a few of the cytomegalovirus-associated TCR beta chains recognize cytomegalovirus antigens. The classifier was reported to diagnose cytomegalovirus status with high specificity and sensitivity in both the original cohort and the validation cohort. It was suggested by the authors that the approach could potentially be generalized to other disease states and immunological phenotypes. In the study, around 150 TCR beta chains were listed as associated with cytomegalovirus.

Libraries were made using the immunoSEQ multiplex PCR assay. On the authors' methods: To diagnose cytomegalovirus status from the catalog of TCR beta chain sequences, a statistical classification framework was built. TCRdb retrieved this table from immuneACCESS and kept in-frame rearrangements only. Not all clones are present; in checked studies, unresolved V genes account for under half, and no reason is known for the remainder. The DNA gave D and trimming, while V, J and clone size come from that table. Within this sample are roughly 250,000 clones, with approximately 84% of them counted one time only. Around 1.2% of the sample is held by the ten biggest clonotypes. From a lookup of the germline V gene, CDR1 and CDR2 are KGHSH and LQKENI. The CDR3 spans 16 residues, from the cysteine through the phenylalanine. Solely the CDR3 DNA is kept, with 48 bases framed from the first base. Unmatched junction bases come to 12, with V trimmed by 5 bases and J by 4 bases.

With regard to this clone: What antigen it recognizes has not been identified. Per-base quality was not reported, and no clone a single base away is much larger than it.

Donors formed part of the validation cohort, which comprised 120 subjects and was distinct from the first cohort of under 800 subjects. This receptor was obtained from a woman in her thirties in good health and CMV-seropositive. Sequences were obtained from PBMCs. The rearranged segments are TRBV18 and TRBJ1-2; TRBD1 lines up with 8 middle nucleotides. The CDR3: CASSADRGRFSYGYTF. Read as DNA, the sequence is TGTGCCAGCTCAGCAGACAGGGGCCGTTTCAGCTATGGCTACACCTTC.